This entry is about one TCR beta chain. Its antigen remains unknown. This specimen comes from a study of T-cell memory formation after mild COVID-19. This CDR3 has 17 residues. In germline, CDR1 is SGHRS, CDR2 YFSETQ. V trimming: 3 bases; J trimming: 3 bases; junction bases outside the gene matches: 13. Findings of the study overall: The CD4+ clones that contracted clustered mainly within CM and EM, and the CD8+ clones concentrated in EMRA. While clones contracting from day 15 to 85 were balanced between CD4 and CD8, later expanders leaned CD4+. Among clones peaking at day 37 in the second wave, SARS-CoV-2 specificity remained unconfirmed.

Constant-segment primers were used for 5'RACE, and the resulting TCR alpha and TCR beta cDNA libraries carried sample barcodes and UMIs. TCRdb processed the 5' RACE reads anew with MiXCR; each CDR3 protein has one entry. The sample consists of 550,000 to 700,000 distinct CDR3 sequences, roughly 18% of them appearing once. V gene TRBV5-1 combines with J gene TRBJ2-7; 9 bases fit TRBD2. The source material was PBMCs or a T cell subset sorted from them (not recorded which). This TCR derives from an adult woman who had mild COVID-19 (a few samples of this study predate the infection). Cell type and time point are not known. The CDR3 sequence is CASSSTRGSGGNYEQYF. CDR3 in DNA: TGCGCCAGCAGCTCCACCCGGGGTAGCGGGGGCAACTACGAGCAGTACTTC. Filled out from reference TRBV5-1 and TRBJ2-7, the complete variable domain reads KAGVTQTPRYLIKTRGQQVTLSCSPISGHRSVSWYQQTPGQGLQFLFEYFSETQRNKGNFPGRFSGRQFSNSRSEMNVSTLELGDSALYLCASSSTRGSGGNYEQYFGPGTRLTVT.